Presented here are 8 T cell receptor beta chains from one specimen sequenced in a study of T-cell reconstitution after alpha-beta-depleted transplantation in children. A library of TCRbeta sequences, prepared with unique molecular identifiers, was generated. TCRdb used MiXCR to reprocess the PCR reads, holding one entry per CDR3 protein. The sample shows about 260,000 distinct CDR3 sequences, roughly 8% of them seen only once. The sequences come from PBMCs, mostly from graft donor cells, collected 180 days after TCRalphabeta/CD19-depleted stem cell transplant. The receptors come from a male patient younger than 18 who had a stem cell transplant for acute lymphoblastic leukemia, so the T cells may come from the graft donor.

This clonotype was recorded at least ten times. This chain joins TRBV6-1 and TRBJ2-5; 8 bases fit TRBD1. The J segment lost 5 bases and the V segment lost 6 bases, leaving 8 bases of the junction unmatched. The germline CDR1 and CDR2 sequences are MNHNS and SASEGT. The CDR3 is 14 amino acids. As DNA, the CDR3 is TGTGCCAGCAGCCACAGGGGGATAGGGGAGACCCAGTACTTC. It encodes CASSHRGIGETQYF.

Concerning this clonotype itself: It may be a read error: a sequence one base away is much more abundant. The genes are TRBV11-2 and TRBJ2-1; 7 bases align to TRBD2. Per germline, CDR1 SGHAT and CDR2 FQNNGV. The CDR3 runs 13 residues. DNA for the CDR3: TGTGCCAGCAGCGTTAGACTAGCCAATGAGCGGTTCTTC. Protein sequence: CASSVRLANERFF.

This clonotype was observed at least ten times. The junction departs from the called germline gene at one end, perhaps through a read error. The genes are TRBV20-1 and TRBJ1-2; unclear D gene. The CDR3 loop spans 11 amino acids. The germline V gene encodes CDR1 DFQATT and CDR2 SNEGSKA (reference sequence). CDR3 sequence: CSARGAPASLF. In DNA form, the CDR3 reads TGCAGTGCTCGTGGTGCCCCCGCTTCGCTGTTC.

There are many counts of this clonotype. The chain links TRBV20-1 to TRBJ2-4; D not certain. In germline, CDR1 is DFQATT, CDR2 SNEGSKA (reference sequence). Trimming took 1 base from V and 4 from J, leaving 5 bases between them. This CDR3 spans 12 amino acids. CDR3 DNA: TGCAGTGCTAGAGTGCAGAAAAACATTCAGTACTTC. This codes for CSARVQKNIQYF.

This clonotype was seen at least ten times. V usage is TRBV25-1 and J usage is TRBJ1-6; possible D gene TRBD1, 5 bases. Between the trimmed V and J ends, which lost 1 base and 7 bases, there was a span of 11 bases. Germline V gene data show CDR1 as MGHDK and CDR2 as SYGVNS. This CDR3 contains 15 residues. In DNA form, the CDR3 reads TGTGCCAGCAGTGAATTTAAGGGGCTGAATTCACCCCTCCACTTT. It specifies CASSEFKGLNSPLHF.

This clonotype occurred many times. The chain carries TRBV7-9 and TRBJ1-2; weak D call: TRBD1 (6 bases). V shed 2 bases and J shed 1 base, with 11 bases lying between them. This CDR3 contains 15 residues. The germline gives CDR1 SEHNR, CDR2 FQNEAQ (reference sequence). The CDR3 reads CASSLSGAINYGYTF. DNA for the CDR3: TGTGCCAGCAGCTTATCAGGGGCCATTAACTATGGCTACACCTTC.

This clonotype occurred many times. This chain uses TRBV5-1 with TRBJ2-5; 12 bases align to TRBD2. Germline CDR1 reads SGHRS; CDR2 reads YFSETQ. Trimming at V came to 0 bases and at J to 4 bases, leaving 4 bases not matched to a gene. The CDR3 runs to 16 residues. This CDR3 is CASSLAPTSGRETQYF. In nucleotides, the CDR3 is TGCGCCAGCAGCTTGGCCCCGACTAGCGGGAGAGAGACCCAGTACTTC.

This clonotype was seen at least ten times. CDR3 loop: CATSRDNAGGGGYTF. CDR3 in DNA: TGTGCCACCAGCAGAGATAATGCAGGGGGCGGTGGCTACACCTTC. The chain recombines TRBV15 with TRBJ1-2, with 8 bases that match TRBD1. The CDR3 is 15 amino acids. Germline loops: CDR1 LNHNV, CDR2 YYDKDF (reference sequence). The junction had 7 bases not matched to a gene; V was cut back by 0 bases and J by 7 bases.